This TCR beta chain was captured in a study of cytomegalovirus exposure and HLA in healthy donors. Study-level points and caveats: Among TCR beta chains, those listed as cytomegalovirus-associated numbered about 160. By a later analysis, the bulk of CMV-associated TCR beta chains appeared HLA-restricted.

PCR was performed using 60 Vbeta and 13 Jbeta primers. In the authors' workflow: An analysis performed later counted 75 million to 80 million unique TCR beta chains (approximately 10 million of them shared). TCRdb's copy holds only in-frame clones and misses some; the assay was immunoSEQ multiplex PCR. Clonal size and the V and J genes are those of that table, whereas D and trimming came from the DNA. The sample includes about 190,000 clones, approximately 82% of them seen just once. V lost 7 bases, J lost 1 base, and 11 bases lay in between. CDR1 and CDR2 (germline): MDHEN, SYDVKM. The CDR3 is made up of 14 amino acids. A word on this clone: Its antigen is not identified.

Material for sequencing was PBMCs. The chain has TRBV28 and TRBJ2-1; a possible D gene is TRBD1 (5 bases). The source of this sequence is a woman aged 30 to 39 in good health and CMV-seronegative. The CDR3 reads CASMTRGSYNEQFF. In DNA form, the CDR3 reads TGTGCCAGCATGACAAGGGGTTCCTACAATGAGCAGTTCTTC.